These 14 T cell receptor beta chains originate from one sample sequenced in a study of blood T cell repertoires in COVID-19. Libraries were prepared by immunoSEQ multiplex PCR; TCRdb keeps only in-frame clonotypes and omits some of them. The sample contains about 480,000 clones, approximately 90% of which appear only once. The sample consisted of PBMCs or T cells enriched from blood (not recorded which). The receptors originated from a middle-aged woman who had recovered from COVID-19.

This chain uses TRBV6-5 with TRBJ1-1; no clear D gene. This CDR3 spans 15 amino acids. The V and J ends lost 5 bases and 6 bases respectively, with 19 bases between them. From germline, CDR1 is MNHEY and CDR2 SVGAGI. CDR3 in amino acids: CASSPGRTVLSEAFF. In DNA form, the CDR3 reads TGTGCCAGCAGTCCCGGTCGGACTGTCCTCTCTGAAGCTTTCTTT.

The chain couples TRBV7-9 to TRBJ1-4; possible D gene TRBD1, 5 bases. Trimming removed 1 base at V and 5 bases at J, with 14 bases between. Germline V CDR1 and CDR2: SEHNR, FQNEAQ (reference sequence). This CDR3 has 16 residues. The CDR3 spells CASSLVTVEWNEKLFF. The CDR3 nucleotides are TGTGCCAGCAGCTTAGTGACAGTCGAATGGAATGAAAAACTGTTTTTT.

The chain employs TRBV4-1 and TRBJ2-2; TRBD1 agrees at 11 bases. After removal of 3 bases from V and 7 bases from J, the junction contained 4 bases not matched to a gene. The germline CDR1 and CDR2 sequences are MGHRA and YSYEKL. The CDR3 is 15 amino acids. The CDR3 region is CASSQGGQGVGELFF. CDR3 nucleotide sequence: TGCGCCAGCAGCCAGGGGGGACAGGGGGTCGGGGAGCTGTTTTTT.

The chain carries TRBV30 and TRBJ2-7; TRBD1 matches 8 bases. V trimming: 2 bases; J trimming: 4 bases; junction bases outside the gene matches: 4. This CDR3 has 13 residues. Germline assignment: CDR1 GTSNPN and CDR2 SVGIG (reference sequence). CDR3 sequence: CAWSWDRTYEQYF. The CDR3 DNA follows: TGTGCCTGGAGTTGGGACAGGACGTACGAGCAGTACTTC.

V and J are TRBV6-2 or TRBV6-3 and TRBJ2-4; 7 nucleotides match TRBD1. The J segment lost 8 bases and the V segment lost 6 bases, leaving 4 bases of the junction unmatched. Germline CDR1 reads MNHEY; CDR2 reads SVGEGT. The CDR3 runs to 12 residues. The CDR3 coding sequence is TGTGCCAGCAGCAGACAGGGAGACATTCAGTACTTC. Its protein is CASSRQGDIQYF.

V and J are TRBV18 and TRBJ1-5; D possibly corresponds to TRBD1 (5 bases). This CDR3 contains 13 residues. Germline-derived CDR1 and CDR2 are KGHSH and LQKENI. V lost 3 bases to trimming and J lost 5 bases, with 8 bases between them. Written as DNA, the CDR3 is TGTGCCAGCTCACCGGGCAGGGATCAGCCCCAGCATTTT. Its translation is CASSPGRDQPQHF.

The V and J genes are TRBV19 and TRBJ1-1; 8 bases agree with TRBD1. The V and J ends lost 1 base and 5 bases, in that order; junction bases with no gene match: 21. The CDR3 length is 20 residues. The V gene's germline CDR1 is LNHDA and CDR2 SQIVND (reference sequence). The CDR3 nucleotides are TGTGCCAGTAGTATAGGAGAAGGGGGGAGACAGGGGCCCAGACGGACTGAAGCTTTCTTT. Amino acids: CASSIGEGGRQGPRRTEAFF. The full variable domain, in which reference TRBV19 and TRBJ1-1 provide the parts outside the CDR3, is DGGITQSPKYLFRKEGQNVTLSCEQNLNHDAMYWYRQDPGQGLRLIYYSQIVNDFQKGDIAEGYSVSREKKESFPLTVTSAQKNPTAFYLCASSIGEGGRQGPRRTEAFFGQGTRLTVV.

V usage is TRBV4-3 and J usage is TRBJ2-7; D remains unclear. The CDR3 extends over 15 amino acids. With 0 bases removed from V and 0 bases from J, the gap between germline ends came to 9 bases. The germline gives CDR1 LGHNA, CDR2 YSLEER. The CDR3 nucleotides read TGCGCCAGCAGCCAAGATGCGGCATCCTCCTACGAGCAGTACTTC. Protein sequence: CASSQDAASSYEQYF.

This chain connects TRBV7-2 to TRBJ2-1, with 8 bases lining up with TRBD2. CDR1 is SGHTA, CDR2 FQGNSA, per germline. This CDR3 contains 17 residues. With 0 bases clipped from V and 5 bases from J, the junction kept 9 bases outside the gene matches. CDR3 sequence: CASSLAEAKRENNEQFF. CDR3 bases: TGTGCCAGCAGCTTAGCTGAGGCCAAGCGGGAGAACAATGAGCAGTTCTTC.

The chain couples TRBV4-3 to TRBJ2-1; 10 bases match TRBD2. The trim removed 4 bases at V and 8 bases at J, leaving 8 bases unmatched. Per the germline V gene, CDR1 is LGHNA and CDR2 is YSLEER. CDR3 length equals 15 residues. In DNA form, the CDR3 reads TGCGCCAGCAGCCCAGGGGCTAGCGGGAGCCATGAGCAGTTCTTC. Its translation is CASSPGASGSHEQFF.

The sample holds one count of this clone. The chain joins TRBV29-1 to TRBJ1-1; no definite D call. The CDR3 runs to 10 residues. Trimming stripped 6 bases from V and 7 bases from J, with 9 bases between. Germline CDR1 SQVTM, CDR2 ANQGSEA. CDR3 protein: CSVVQYEAFF. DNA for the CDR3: TGCAGCGTGGTACAATATGAAGCTTTCTTT.

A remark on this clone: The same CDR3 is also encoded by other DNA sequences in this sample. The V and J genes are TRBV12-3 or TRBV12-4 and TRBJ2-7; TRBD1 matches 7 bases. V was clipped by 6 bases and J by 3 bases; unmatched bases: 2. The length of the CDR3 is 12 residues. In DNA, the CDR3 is TGTGCCAGCAGCCCAGGGGGCTACGAGCAGTACTTC. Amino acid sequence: CASSPGGYEQYF.

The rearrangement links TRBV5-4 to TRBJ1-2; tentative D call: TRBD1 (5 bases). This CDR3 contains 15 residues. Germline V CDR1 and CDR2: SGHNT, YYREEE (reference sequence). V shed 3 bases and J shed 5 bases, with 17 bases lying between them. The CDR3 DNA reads TGTGCCAGCAGCTCCACCGAAGGCAGGGCTTATGGCTACACCTTC. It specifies CASSSTEGRAYGYTF.

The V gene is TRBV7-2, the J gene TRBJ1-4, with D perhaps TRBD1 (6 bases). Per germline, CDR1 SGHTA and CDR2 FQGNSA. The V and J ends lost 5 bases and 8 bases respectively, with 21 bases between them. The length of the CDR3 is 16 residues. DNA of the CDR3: TGTGCCAGCAGCCTGGACAGCGGACCGACTGGAGAAAAACTGTTTTTT. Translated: CASSLDSGPTGEKLFF.